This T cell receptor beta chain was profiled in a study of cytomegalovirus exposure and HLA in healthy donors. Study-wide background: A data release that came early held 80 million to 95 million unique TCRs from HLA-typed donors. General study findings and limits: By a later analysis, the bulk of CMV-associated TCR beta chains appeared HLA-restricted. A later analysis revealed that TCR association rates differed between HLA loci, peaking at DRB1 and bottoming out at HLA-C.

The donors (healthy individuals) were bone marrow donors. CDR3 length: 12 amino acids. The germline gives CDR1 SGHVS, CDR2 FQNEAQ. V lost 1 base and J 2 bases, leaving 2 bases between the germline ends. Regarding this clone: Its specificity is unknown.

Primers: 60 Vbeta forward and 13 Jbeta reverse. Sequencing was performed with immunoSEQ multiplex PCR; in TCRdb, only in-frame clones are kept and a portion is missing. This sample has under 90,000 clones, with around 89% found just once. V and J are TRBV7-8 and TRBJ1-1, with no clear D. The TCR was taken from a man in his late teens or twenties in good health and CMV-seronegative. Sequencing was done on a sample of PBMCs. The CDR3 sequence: CASSLVNTEAFF. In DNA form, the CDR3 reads TGTGCCAGCAGCTTAGTAAACACTGAAGCTTTCTTT.